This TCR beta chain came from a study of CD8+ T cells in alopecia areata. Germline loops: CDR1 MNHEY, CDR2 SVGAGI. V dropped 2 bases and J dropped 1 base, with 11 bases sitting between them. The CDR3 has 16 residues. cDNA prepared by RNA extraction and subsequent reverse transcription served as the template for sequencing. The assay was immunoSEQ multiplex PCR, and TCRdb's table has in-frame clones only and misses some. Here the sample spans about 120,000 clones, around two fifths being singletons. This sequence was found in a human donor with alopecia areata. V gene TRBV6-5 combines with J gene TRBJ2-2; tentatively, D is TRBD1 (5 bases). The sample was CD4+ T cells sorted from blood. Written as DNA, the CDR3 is TGTGCCAGCAGTTACAATCAGGGAATGAACACCGGGGAGCTGTTTTTT. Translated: CASSYNQGMNTGELFF.